This is a list of T cell receptor beta chains from one sample in a study of blood T cell repertoires in COVID-19. Produced via immunoSEQ multiplex PCR; TCRdb's table is partial and in-frame only. The data show about 75,000 clones, 65% to 90% seen once. Material for sequencing was peripheral blood. These receptor sequences come from a woman in her forties or fifties with acute or convalescent COVID-19. CDR3s include the opening cysteine and the closing phenylalanine or tryptophan. D genes are given only for firm matches.

>TRBD1|TRBJ1-1|TRBV7-9
CASSRQGRLNTEAFF
TGTGCCAGCAGTAGACAGGGGAGGCTGAACACTGAAGCTTTCTTT
>TRBD1|TRBJ2-7|TRBV18
CASSPLPGTATYEQYF
TGTGCCAGCTCACCACTTCCGGGGACAGCAACCTACGAGCAGTACTTC
>TRBD1|TRBJ1-5|TRBV28
CASSRLLPFLVLDRPEQPQHF
TGTGCCAGCAGTCGTTTGTTGCCCTTCCTCGTGCTGGACAGGCCTGAACAGCCCCAGCATTTT
>.|TRBJ2-1|TRBV11-2
CASSLAPLGGKNEQFF
TGTGCCAGCAGCTTAGCCCCCTTGGGGGGAAAAAATGAGCAGTTCTTC
>TRBD1|TRBJ1-1|TRBV10-3
CAINSPDRANTEAFF
TGTGCCATCAACTCTCCAGACAGGGCGAACACTGAAGCTTTCTTT
>.|TRBJ1-5|TRBV29-1
CSVEDSTGNQPQHF
TGCAGCGTTGAAGATTCTACAGGCAATCAGCCCCAGCATTTT
>TRBD1|TRBJ2-7|TRBV5-4
CASRAPGQGPYEQYF
TGTGCCAGCAGAGCACCGGGACAGGGGCCCTACGAGCAGTACTTC
>.|TRBJ1-3|TRBV9
CASSAASSISGNTIYF
TGTGCCAGCAGCGCCGCGAGTAGCATCTCTGGAAACACCATATATTTT
>.|TRBJ2-3|TRBV4-3
CASSQDLGADTDTQYF
TGCGCCAGCAGCCAAGACCTGGGGGCGGACACAGATACGCAGTATTTT
>TRBD1|TRBJ1-2|TRBV4-1
CASSQPDRDRAYGYTF
TGCGCCAGCAGCCAACCTGACCGGGACAGGGCATATGGCTACACCTTC
>.|TRBJ2-1|TRBV30
CAWREGTLWNEQFF
TGTGCCTGGAGGGAAGGGACACTCTGGAATGAGCAGTTCTTC
>TRBD1|TRBJ2-3|TRBV4-2
CASSPPGQGTDTQYF
TGTGCCAGCAGCCCCCCGGGACAGGGCACAGATACGCAGTATTTT
>TRBD1|TRBJ1-2|TRBV5-6
CASTLQGVPYGYTF
TGTGCCAGCACCCTACAGGGGGTCCCCTATGGCTACACCTTC
>.|TRBJ2-5|TRBV18
CASSPSEQETQYF
TGTGCCAGCTCACCAAGCGAACAAGAGACCCAGTACTTC
>TRBD2|TRBJ2-2|TRBV3-1/TRBV3-2
CASSQARGANTGELFF
TGTGCCAGCAGCCAAGCCCGGGGGGCGAACACCGGGGAGCTGTTTTTT
>.|TRBJ2-5|TRBV28
CASSFLGGDAPGETQYF
TGTGCCAGCAGTTTCCTTGGCGGAGACGCTCCGGGGGAGACCCAGTACTTC
>.|TRBJ1-1|TRBV15
CATSRGVGESPMNTEAFF
TGTGCCACCAGCAGAGGAGTCGGGGAAAGCCCCATGAACACTGAAGCTTTCTTT
>TRBD2|TRBJ2-1|TRBV7-8
CASSLAVENSGRVEQFF
TGTGCCAGCAGCTTAGCAGTCGAGAATAGCGGGAGAGTTGAGCAGTTCTTC